A selection of T cell receptor beta chains follows, all from one sample in a study of PD-1 blockade in classical Hodgkin lymphoma. The table came from immunoSEQ multiplex PCR; TCRdb's copy has only in-frame clones and leaves some out. The table includes 98,000 or so clones, about 89% detected once. Sequenced material: peripheral blood mononuclear cells (PBMCs), taken before the second cycle of nivolumab. The source is a human donor with classical Hodgkin lymphoma. Each CDR3 is given with its conserved first and last residue. Fields, in order: clone size, V gene, J gene, CDR3 protein. Expanded clones are given a class, and other clones once, few, many or no size at all.

abundance: -
v_gene: TRBV5-6
j_gene: TRBJ2-1
CDR3aa: CASSPSLGGEGEQFF

abundance: -
v_gene: TRBV27
j_gene: TRBJ2-7
CDR3aa: CASSPSGSMSEQYF

abundance: once
v_gene: TRBV28
j_gene: TRBJ1-2
CDR3aa: CASSRGGYGYTF

abundance: -
v_gene: TRBV10-1
j_gene: TRBJ2-3
CDR3aa: CASGMGDGTDTQYF

abundance: -
v_gene: TRBV5-6
j_gene: TRBJ2-3
CDR3aa: CASSLVQTTSTDTQYF

abundance: -
v_gene: TRBV27
j_gene: TRBJ2-7
CDR3aa: CASSLRGGAYEQYF

abundance: -
v_gene: TRBV28
j_gene: TRBJ2-3
CDR3aa: CASRDRNTDTQYF

abundance: -
v_gene: TRBV10-3
j_gene: TRBJ1-2
CDR3aa: CAISDRDYGYTF

abundance: -
v_gene: TRBV19
j_gene: TRBJ2-4
CDR3aa: CASSLGTGLAKNIQYF

abundance: -
v_gene: TRBV5-3
j_gene: TRBJ2-7
CDR3aa: CARSLESHGYF

abundance: -
v_gene: TRBV7-2
j_gene: TRBJ2-7
CDR3aa: CASSPTSGRYEQYF

abundance: -
v_gene: TRBV2
j_gene: TRBJ1-1
CDR3aa: CASSGKGGNTEAFF

abundance: -
v_gene: TRBV5-4
j_gene: TRBJ1-4
CDR3aa: CASSLSRDSNEKLFF

abundance: -
v_gene: TRBV11-2
j_gene: TRBJ2-1
CDR3aa: CASSLVASGLYNEQFF

abundance: -
v_gene: TRBV11-3
j_gene: TRBJ2-1
CDR3aa: CASTAAGGDNEQFF

abundance: -
v_gene: TRBV9
j_gene: TRBJ2-1
CDR3aa: CASSVSGTGVNEQFF

abundance: -
v_gene: TRBV2
j_gene: TRBJ2-4
CDR3aa: CASSERFQDLKNIQYF

abundance: -
v_gene: TRBV9
j_gene: TRBJ2-7
CDR3aa: CVSSVDNSGYEQYF

abundance: -
v_gene: TRBV13
j_gene: TRBJ1-5
CDR3aa: CASSLNSGSGSNQPQHF

abundance: -
v_gene: TRBV6-6
j_gene: TRBJ1-5
CDR3aa: CASRQAQGQPQHF

abundance: -
v_gene: TRBV2
j_gene: TRBJ2-7
CDR3aa: CASRGSVTGEQYF

abundance: -
v_gene: TRBV28
j_gene: TRBJ1-3
CDR3aa: CASSLWGSSSGNTIYF

abundance: -
v_gene: TRBV27
j_gene: TRBJ2-5
CDR3aa: CASSPLGAGQETQYF

abundance: -
v_gene: TRBV27
j_gene: TRBJ2-3
CDR3aa: CASSQGTSGTHSADTQYF

abundance: few
v_gene: TRBV19
j_gene: TRBJ1-5
CDR3aa: CASSIRETSNQPQHF

abundance: -
v_gene: TRBV11-3
j_gene: TRBJ2-2
CDR3aa: CASSRDFRMGELFF

abundance: -
v_gene: TRBV6-1
j_gene: TRBJ1-5
CDR3aa: CASSEGLRGNQPQHF

abundance: -
v_gene: TRBV25-1
j_gene: TRBJ1-2
CDR3aa: CASSWGAGYTF

abundance: -
v_gene: TRBV19
j_gene: TRBJ1-4
CDR3aa: CASSTPRPAEKLFF

abundance: -
v_gene: TRBV6-5
j_gene: TRBJ1-5
CDR3aa: CASSYSASLDQPQHF